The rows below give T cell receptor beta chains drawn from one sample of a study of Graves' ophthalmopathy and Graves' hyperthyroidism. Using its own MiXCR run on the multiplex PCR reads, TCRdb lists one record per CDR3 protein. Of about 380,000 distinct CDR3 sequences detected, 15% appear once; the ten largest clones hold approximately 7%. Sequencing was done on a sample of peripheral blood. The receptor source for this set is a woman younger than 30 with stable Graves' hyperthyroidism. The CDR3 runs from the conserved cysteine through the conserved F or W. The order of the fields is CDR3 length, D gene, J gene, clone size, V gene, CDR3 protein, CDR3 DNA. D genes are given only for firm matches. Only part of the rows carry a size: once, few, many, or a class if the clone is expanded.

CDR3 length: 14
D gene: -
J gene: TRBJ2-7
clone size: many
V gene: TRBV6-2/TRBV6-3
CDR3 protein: CASSPFQGSYEQYF
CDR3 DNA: TGTGCCAGCAGTCCATTCCAGGGTTCCTACGAGCAGTACTTC

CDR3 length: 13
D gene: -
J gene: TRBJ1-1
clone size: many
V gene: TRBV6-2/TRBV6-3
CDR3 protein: CASSYSTWTEAFF
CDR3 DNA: TGTGCCAGCAGTTACTCCACGTGGACTGAAGCTTTCTTT

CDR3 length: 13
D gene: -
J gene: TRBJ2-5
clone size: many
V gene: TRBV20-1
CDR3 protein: CSAMGLSSETQYF
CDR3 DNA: TGCAGTGCTATGGGACTTTCATCGGAGACCCAGTACTTC

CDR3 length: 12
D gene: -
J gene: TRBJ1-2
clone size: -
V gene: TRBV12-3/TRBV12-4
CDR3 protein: CASTGGLYGYTF
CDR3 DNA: TGTGCCAGCACTGGGGGCCTCTATGGCTACACCTTC

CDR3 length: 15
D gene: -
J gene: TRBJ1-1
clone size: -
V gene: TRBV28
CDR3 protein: CASSFPGTANTEAFF
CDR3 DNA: TGTGCCAGCAGTTTTCCGGGGACGGCGAACACTGAAGCTTTCTTT

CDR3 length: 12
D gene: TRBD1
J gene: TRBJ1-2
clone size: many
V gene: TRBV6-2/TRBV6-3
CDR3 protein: CASRLDRSGYTF
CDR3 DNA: TGTGCCAGCAGACTGGACAGGAGTGGCTACACCTTC

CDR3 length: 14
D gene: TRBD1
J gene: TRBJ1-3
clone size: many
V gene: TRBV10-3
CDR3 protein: CAIRHGQGSDTIYF
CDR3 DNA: TGTGCCATCAGACACGGACAGGGGAGTGACACCATATATTTT

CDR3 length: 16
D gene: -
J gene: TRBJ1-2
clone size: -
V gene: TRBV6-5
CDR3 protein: CASSYSRGEYNYGYTF
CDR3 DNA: TGTGCCAGCAGTTACTCGAGGGGGGAGTATAACTATGGCTACACCTTC

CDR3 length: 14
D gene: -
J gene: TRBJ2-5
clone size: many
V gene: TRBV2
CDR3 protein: CAIPVFAYQETQYF
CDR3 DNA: TGTGCCATCCCAGTATTCGCGTACCAAGAGACCCAGTACTTC

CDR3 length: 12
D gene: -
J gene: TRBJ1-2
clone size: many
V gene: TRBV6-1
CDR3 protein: CASSSRGGGYTF
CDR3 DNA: TGTGCCAGCAGCTCCCGTGGTGGGGGCTACACCTTC

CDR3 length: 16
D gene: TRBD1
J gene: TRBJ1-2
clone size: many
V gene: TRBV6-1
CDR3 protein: CASSATPAGQNYGYTF
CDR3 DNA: TGTGCCAGCAGTGCCACCCCCGCGGGACAGAACTATGGCTACACCTTC

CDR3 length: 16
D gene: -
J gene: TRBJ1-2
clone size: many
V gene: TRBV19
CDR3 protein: CASSIAARGPNYGYTF
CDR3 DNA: TGTGCCAGTAGTATAGCAGCTCGAGGGCCTAACTATGGCTACACCTTC

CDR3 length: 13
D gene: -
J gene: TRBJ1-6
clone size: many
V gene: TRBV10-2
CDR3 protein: CASRQGANSPLHF
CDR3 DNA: TGCGCCAGCAGGCAGGGTGCCAATTCACCCCTCCACTTT

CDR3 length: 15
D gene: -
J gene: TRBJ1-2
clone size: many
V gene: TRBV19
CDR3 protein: CASSTGERENYGYTF
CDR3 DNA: TGTGCCAGTAGTACCGGTGAAAGAGAAAACTATGGCTACACCTTC

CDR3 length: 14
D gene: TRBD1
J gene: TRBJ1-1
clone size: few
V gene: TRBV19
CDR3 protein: CASSIRGATQEAFF
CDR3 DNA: TGTGCCAGTAGTATCAGGGGGGCGACCCAAGAAGCTTTCTTT

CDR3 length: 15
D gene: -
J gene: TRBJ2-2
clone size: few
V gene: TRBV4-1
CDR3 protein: CASSQGPDNTGELFF
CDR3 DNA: TGCGCCAGCAGCCAAGGGCCAGACAACACCGGGGAGCTGTTTTTT

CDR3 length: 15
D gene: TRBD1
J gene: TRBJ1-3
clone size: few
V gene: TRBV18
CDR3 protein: CASSLIDRAGNTIYF
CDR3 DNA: TGTGCCAGCTCACTAATCGACAGGGCTGGAAACACCATATATTTT

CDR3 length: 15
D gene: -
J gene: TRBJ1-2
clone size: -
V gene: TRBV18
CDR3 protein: CASSPQWGENYGYTF
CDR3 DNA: TGTGCCAGCTCACCCCAGTGGGGGGAAAACTATGGCTACACCTTC

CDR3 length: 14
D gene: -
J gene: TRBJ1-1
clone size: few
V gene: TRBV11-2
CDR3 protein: CASSHGLMNTEAFF
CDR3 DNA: TGTGCCAGCAGCCATGGGCTCATGAACACTGAAGCTTTCTTT

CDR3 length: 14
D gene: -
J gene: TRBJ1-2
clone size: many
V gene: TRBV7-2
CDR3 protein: CASSLALELSWYTF
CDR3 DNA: TGTGCCAGCAGCTTAGCGCTAGAGCTGAGTTGGTACACCTTC

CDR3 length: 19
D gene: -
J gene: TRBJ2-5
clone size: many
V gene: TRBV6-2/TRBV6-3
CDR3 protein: CASSYNQKAEGTTKETQYF
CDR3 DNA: TGTGCCAGCAGTTACAATCAGAAAGCGGAGGGGACAACAAAAGAGACCCAGTACTTC

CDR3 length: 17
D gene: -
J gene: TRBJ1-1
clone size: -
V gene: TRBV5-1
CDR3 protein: CASSLATVAGMNTEAFF
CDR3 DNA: TGCGCCAGCAGCTTGGCCACAGTTGCGGGCATGAACACTGAAGCTTTCTTT

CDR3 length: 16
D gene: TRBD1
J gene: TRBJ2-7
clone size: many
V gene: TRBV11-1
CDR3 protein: CASSLTGTGVGNEQYF
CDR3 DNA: TGTGCCAGCAGCTTAACCGGGACAGGGGTCGGCAACGAGCAGTACTTC

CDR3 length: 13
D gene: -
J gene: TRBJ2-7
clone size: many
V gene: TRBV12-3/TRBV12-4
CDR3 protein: CASSLKSAYEQYF
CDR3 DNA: TGTGCCAGCAGTTTAAAATCTGCCTACGAGCAGTACTTC

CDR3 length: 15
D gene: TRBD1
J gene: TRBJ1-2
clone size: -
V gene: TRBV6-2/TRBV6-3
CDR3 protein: CASSYGTGVNYGYTF
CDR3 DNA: TGTGCCAGCAGTTACGGGACAGGGGTAAACTATGGCTACACCTTC

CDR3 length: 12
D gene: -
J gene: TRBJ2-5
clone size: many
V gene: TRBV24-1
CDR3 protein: CATSEEGTTQYF
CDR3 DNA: TGTGCCACCAGTGAGGAGGGGACGACCCAGTACTTC

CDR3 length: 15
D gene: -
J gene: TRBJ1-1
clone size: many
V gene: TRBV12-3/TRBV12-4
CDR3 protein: CASSLRGGELTEAFF
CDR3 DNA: TGTGCCAGCAGCCTTCGGGGGGGGGAGCTCACTGAAGCTTTCTTT

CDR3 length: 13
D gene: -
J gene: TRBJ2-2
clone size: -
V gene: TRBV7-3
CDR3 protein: CASSLSPTAELFF
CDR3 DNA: TGTGCCAGCAGCTTATCCCCCACGGCGGAGCTGTTTTTT

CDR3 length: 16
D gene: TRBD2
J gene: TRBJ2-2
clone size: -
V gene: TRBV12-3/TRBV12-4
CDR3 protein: CASSLGIAGAPKELFF
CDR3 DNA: TGTGCCAGCAGTTTAGGAATAGCGGGGGCCCCGAAGGAGCTGTTTTTT

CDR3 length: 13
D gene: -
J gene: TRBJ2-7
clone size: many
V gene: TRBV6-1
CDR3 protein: CASSESTAYEQYF
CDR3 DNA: TGTGCCAGCAGTGAAAGTACTGCCTACGAGCAGTACTTC

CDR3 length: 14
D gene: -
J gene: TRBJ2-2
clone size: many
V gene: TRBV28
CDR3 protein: CASNGTPNTGELFF
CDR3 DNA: TGTGCCAGCAACGGGACGCCGAACACCGGGGAGCTGTTTTTT

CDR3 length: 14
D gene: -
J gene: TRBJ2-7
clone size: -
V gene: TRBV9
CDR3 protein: CASSARDGSYEQYF
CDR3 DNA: TGTGCCAGCAGCGCTCGGGACGGCTCCTACGAGCAGTACTTC

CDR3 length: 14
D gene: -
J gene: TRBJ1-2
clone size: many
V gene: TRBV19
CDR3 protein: CASSSGGADYGYTF
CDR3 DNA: TGTGCCAGTAGTAGCGGAGGGGCTGACTATGGCTACACCTTC

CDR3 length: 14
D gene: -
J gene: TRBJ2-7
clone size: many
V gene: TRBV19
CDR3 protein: CASSIPGGSYEQYF
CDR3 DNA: TGTGCCAGTAGTATTCCGGGCGGGTCCTACGAGCAGTACTTC

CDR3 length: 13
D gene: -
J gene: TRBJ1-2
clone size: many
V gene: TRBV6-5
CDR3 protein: CASSYDRLYGYTF
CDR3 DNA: TGTGCCAGCAGTTACGACAGGCTCTATGGCTACACCTTC

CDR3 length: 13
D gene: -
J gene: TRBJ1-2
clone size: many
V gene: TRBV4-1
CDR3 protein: CASSQGAGYGYTF
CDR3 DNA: TGCGCCAGCAGCCAGGGGGCGGGGTATGGCTACACCTTC

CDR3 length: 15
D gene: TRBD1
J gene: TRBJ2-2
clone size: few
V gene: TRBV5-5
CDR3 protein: CASSSTGYNGGELFF
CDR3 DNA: TGTGCCAGCAGCTCGACAGGGTATAATGGCGGGGAGCTGTTTTTT

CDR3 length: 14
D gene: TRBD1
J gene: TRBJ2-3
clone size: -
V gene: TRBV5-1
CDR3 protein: CASSGGTGRDTQYF
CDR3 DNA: TGCGCCAGCAGCGGCGGGACAGGAAGAGATACGCAGTATTTT

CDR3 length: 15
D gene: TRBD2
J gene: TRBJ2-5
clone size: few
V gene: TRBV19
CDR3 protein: CASSRLAGGVETQYF
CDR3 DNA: TGTGCCAGTAGTAGACTAGCGGGGGGGGTAGAGACCCAGTACTTC

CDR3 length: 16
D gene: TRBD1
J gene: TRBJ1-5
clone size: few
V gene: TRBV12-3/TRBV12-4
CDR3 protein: CASRAKAGGRNQPQHF
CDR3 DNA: TGTGCCAGCAGGGCCAAAGCAGGGGGTAGGAATCAGCCCCAGCATTTT

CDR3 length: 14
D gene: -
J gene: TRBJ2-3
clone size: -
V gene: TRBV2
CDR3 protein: CASSVVGGADTQYF
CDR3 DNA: TGTGCCAGCAGTGTGGTGGGGGGTGCAGATACGCAGTATTTT

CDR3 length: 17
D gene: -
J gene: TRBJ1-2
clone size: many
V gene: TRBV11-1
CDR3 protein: CASSTRGGLRTRRGYTF
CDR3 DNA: TGTGCCAGCAGCACCCGTGGGGGGCTCCGGACCAGGAGAGGCTACACCTTC

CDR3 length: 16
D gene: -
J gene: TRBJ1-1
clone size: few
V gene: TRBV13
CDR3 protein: CASSLRKRGLDTEAFF
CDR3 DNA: TGTGCCAGCAGCTTACGCAAGAGGGGGTTGGACACTGAAGCTTTCTTT

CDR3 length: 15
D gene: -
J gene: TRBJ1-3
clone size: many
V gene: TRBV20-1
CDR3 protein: CSARPEQISGNTIYF
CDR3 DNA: TGCAGTGCTAGGCCCGAACAGATCTCTGGAAACACCATATATTTT

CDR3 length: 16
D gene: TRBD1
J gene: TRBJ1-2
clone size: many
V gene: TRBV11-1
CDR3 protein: CASSLAQGAPYYGYTF
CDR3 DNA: TGTGCCAGCAGCTTGGCTCAGGGGGCGCCGTACTATGGCTACACCTTC

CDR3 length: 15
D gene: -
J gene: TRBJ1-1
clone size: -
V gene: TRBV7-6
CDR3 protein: CASSSGGGGHTEAFF
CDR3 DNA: TGTGCCAGCAGCTCCGGGGGTGGGGGGCACACTGAAGCTTTCTTT

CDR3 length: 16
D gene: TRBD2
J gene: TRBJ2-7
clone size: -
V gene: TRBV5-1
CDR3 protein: CASSKGLAEFSYEQYF
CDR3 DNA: TGCGCCAGCAGCAAAGGACTAGCGGAGTTCTCCTACGAGCAGTACTTC

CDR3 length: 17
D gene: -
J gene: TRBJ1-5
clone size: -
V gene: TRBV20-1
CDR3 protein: CSASSGTALLPNQPQHF
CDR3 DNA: TGCAGTGCTAGTTCGGGGACTGCCCTTCTGCCCAATCAGCCTCAGCATTTT

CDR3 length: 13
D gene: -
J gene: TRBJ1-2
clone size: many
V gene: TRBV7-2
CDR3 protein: CASSEPPYYGYTF
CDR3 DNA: TGTGCCAGCAGCGAGCCACCTTACTATGGCTACACCTTC

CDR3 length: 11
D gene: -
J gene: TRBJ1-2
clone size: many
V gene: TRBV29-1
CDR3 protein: CSDDSAYGYTF
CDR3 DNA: TGCAGCGATGACAGCGCCTATGGCTACACCTTC

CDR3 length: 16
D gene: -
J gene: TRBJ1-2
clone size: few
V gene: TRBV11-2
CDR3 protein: CASSPAGAAVGRGYTF
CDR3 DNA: TGTGCCAGCAGCCCTGCAGGGGCGGCCGTAGGGCGTGGCTACACCTTC

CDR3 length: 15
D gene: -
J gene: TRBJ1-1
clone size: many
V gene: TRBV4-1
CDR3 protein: CASSHPGRVNTEAFF
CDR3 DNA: TGCGCCAGCAGCCATCCTGGACGGGTTAACACTGAAGCTTTCTTT

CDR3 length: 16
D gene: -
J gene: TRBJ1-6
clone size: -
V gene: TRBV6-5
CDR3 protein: CASSYIRTDYNSPLHF
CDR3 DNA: TGTGCCAGCAGTTATATTCGGACAGACTATAATTCACCCCTCCACTTT

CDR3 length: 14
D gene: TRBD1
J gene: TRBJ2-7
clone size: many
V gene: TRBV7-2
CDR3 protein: CASSLEDRGYEQYF
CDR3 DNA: TGTGCCAGCAGCTTGGAGGACAGGGGATACGAGCAGTACTTC

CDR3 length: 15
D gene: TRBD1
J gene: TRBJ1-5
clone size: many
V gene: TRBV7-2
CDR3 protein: CASSLVDRGNQPQHF
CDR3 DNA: TGTGCCAGCAGCTTAGTGGACAGGGGCAATCAGCCCCAGCATTTT